The table lists the clone carrying this T cell receptor (beta chain) with a few counts. The conserved closing phenylalanine or tryptophan is absent in this CDR3, likely reflecting a read error. No DNA is shown, since the ends of the CDR3 on it are uncertain; the CDR3 is the one TCRdb lists. The data originate from a study of tumor-infiltrating lymphocytes in oesophageal squamous cell carcinoma. In germline, CDR1 is SGHVS, CDR2 FQNEAQ. 8 amino acids form the CDR3, both terminal residues included. TCRdb processed the PCR reads anew with MiXCR; each CDR3 protein has one entry. The data contain fewer than 15,000 distinct CDR3 sequences, about 54% of them singletons.

The rearrangement links TRBV7-8 to TRBJ1-1. The sequence was collected from a male donor with esophageal squamous cell carcinoma. Sequencing used esophageal tumor tissue. CDR3: CASSLGVG.